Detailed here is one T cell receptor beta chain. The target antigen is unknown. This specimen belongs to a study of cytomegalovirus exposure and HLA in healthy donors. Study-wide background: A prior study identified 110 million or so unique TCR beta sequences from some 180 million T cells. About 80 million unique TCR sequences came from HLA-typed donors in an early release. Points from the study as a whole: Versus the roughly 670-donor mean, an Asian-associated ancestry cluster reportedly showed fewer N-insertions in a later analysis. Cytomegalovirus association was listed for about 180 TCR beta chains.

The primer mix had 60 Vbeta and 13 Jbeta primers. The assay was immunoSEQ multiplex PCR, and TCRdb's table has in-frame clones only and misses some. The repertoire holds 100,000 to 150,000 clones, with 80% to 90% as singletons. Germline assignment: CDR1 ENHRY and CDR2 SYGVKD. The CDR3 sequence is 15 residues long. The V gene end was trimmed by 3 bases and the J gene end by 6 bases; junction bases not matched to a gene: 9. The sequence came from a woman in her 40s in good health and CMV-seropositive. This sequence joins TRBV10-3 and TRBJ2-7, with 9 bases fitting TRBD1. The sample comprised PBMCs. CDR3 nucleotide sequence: TGTGCCATCAGTGACCCCCCGGACAGGGGTCGCGAGCAGTACTTC. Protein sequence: CAISDPPDRGREQYF.